This TCR beta chain was retrieved from a study of T cell responses to AZD1222 COVID-19 vaccine. Study findings and constraints: Repertoire sampling occurred only after the peak T cell response. The donor group comprised mostly white British people and more females; the analysis possibly underestimated clonal diversity.

The CDR3 extends over 15 amino acids. In germline, CDR1 is KGHSH, CDR2 LQKENI. V was pared by 3 bases and J by 1 base, with 5 bases of the junction left unmatched. Comments on this clone: The antigen remains undetermined.

Sequencing used immunoSEQ multiplex PCR; TCRdb keeps in-frame clones, though not all of them. The table shows around 160,000 clones, with 85% to 95% occurring only once. Sample: peripheral blood, taken on day 0 of AZD1222 vaccination. The chain combines TRBV18 with TRBJ2-7, with 8 positions matching TRBD1. This TCR came from an adult in good health. The CDR3 here is CASSPRQGKSYEQYF. In DNA form, the CDR3 reads TGTGCCAGCTCACCTCGACAGGGGAAGTCCTACGAGCAGTACTTC.